This is a list of T cell receptor beta chains from one sample in a study of blood T cell repertoires in COVID-19. Clones were read by immunoSEQ multiplex PCR, and TCRdb kept only the in-frame ones, dropping some. The sample holds under 140,000 clones, around three quarters seen once. The sequencing sample was made of peripheral blood. The receptors were sampled from a woman aged 60-70 years with acute or convalescent COVID-19. Both conserved end residues are part of each CDR3. D genes are given only for firm matches. The size entry is marked missing in some rows and otherwise reads once, few, many or a size class.

J gene	clone size	V gene	D gene	CDR3 protein	CDR3 DNA
TRBJ2-1	NA	TRBV10-3	TRBD1	CAIISPTGTGAHNEQFF	TGTGCCATCATATCACCAACCGGGACAGGGGCCCACAATGAGCAGTTCTTC
TRBJ2-7	NA	TRBV27	NA	CASSLRTTGIYEQYF	TGTGCCAGCAGTTTAAGGACCACAGGAATCTACGAGCAGTACTTC
TRBJ1-1	NA	TRBV3-1/TRBV3-2	TRBD1	CASSPIRTGDTEAFF	TGTGCCAGCAGCCCTATAAGGACAGGGGACACTGAAGCTTTCTTT
TRBJ1-6	NA	TRBV5-1	NA	CASTDGQSNSPLHF	TGCGCCAGCACCGATGGACAGTCTAATTCACCCCTCCACTTT
TRBJ2-7	NA	TRBV3-1/TRBV3-2	NA	CASSLGQWNYEQYF	TGTGCCAGCAGCCTTGGACAGTGGAACTACGAGCAGTACTTC
TRBJ1-3	NA	TRBV29-1	TRBD1	CSVSGQLANTIYF	TGCAGCGTTTCGGGACAGCTAGCTAACACCATATATTTT
TRBJ1-1	few	TRBV5-6	NA	CASSWTTNTEAFF	TGTGCCAGCAGCTGGACAACAAACACTGAAGCTTTCTTT
TRBJ2-1	few	TRBV27	TRBD2	CASRGTGGGQYNEQFF	TGTGCCAGCAGAGGGACCGGGGGGGGGCAGTACAATGAGCAGTTCTTC
TRBJ1-5	NA	TRBV6-5	NA	CASSSGDARHQPQHF	TGTGCCAGCTCGTCCGGAGACGCACGGCATCAGCCCCAGCATTTT
TRBJ1-2	NA	TRBV30	NA	CAWSVGSQYYGYTF	TGTGCCTGGAGTGTTGGGAGCCAGTACTATGGCTACACCTTC
TRBJ2-5	NA	TRBV10-3	TRBD2	CAISVGSSSGGAETQYF	TGTGCCATCAGTGTTGGGTCGTCTAGCGGGGGGGCAGAGACCCAGTACTTC
TRBJ2-7	few	TRBV5-1	NA	CASSLAPTAYYEQYF	TGCGCCAGCAGCTTGGCCCCGACAGCCTATTACGAGCAGTACTTC
TRBJ1-1	NA	TRBV4-2	NA	CASSRLYRGAERPNTEAFF	TGTGCCAGCAGCCGGCTATATAGGGGCGCGGAAAGACCGAACACTGAAGCTTTCTTT
TRBJ1-5	once	TRBV6-5	TRBD1	CASSYKTGTGYQPQHF	TGTGCCAGCAGTTACAAGACCGGGACAGGGTATCAGCCCCAGCATTTT
TRBJ1-2	few	TRBV12-3/TRBV12-4	NA	CASSSPNYGYTF	TGTGCCAGCAGCAGTCCTAACTATGGCTACACCTTC
TRBJ1-1	NA	TRBV5-4	NA	CASSDGMKPGTEAFF	TGTGCCAGCAGCGATGGAATGAAACCGGGCACTGAAGCTTTCTTT
TRBJ1-6	NA	TRBV10-3	TRBD1	CAISGSQGVGNSPLHF	TGTGCCATCAGTGGATCACAGGGGGTCGGGAATTCACCCCTCCACTTT
TRBJ1-1	few	TRBV5-1	NA	CASSVYGQLNTEAFF	TGCGCCAGCAGCGTGTACGGACAGTTGAACACTGAAGCTTTCTTT
TRBJ1-1	NA	TRBV19	NA	CASTVRGGLSTEAFF	TGTGCCAGTACCGTGAGGGGGGGGCTGAGCACTGAAGCTTTCTTT
TRBJ1-2	NA	TRBV7-2	NA	CASSLESGRNGYTF	TGTGCCAGCAGCTTAGAATCCGGCAGGAACGGCTACACCTTC
TRBJ1-5	few	TRBV5-8	NA	CASSLGFGLYQPQHF	TGTGCCAGCAGCTTGGGTTTCGGTCTCTATCAGCCCCAGCATTTT
TRBJ2-3	NA	TRBV9	NA	CASSVGGGRSTDTQYF	TGTGCCAGCAGCGTAGGTGGCGGGCGGAGCACAGATACGCAGTATTTT
TRBJ1-4	NA	TRBV6-2/TRBV6-3	NA	CASSYGRATNEKLFF	TGTGCCAGCAGTTACGGCCGGGCAACTAATGAAAAACTGTTTTTT
TRBJ1-6	NA	TRBV20-1	NA	CGGLNNSPLHF	TGCGGGGGACTGAATAATTCACCCCTCCACTTT
TRBJ1-4	NA	TRBV7-9	TRBD1	CASSLGTGLNEKLFF	TGTGCCAGCAGCCTAGGGACAGGGCTTAATGAAAAACTGTTTTTT
TRBJ1-1	NA	TRBV6-5	NA	CASTQWGDTEAFF	TGTGCCAGCACCCAGTGGGGGGACACTGAAGCTTTCTTT
TRBJ2-7	few	TRBV4-1	NA	CASSPPLEGWDYEQYF	TGCGCCAGCAGCCCCCCTTTGGAGGGTTGGGACTACGAGCAGTACTTC
TRBJ1-2	once	TRBV19	NA	CASSIEGSLRGYTF	TGTGCCAGTAGTATAGAGGGCTCCTTGCGTGGCTACACCTTC
TRBJ1-6	NA	TRBV27	TRBD1	CASSWQGGNNSPLHF	TGTGCCAGCAGTTGGCAGGGGGGCAATAATTCACCCCTCCACTTT
TRBJ1-4	NA	TRBV9	NA	CASSAPDSPVGEKLFF	TGTGCCAGCAGCGCCCCGGACAGCCCGGTCGGTGAAAAACTGTTTTTT
TRBJ1-5	NA	TRBV27	TRBD1	CASSRGQGGYSNQPQHF	TGTGCCAGCAGCCGGGGACAGGGGGGATATAGCAATCAGCCCCAGCATTTT
TRBJ1-1	NA	TRBV28	NA	CASSRGGSTEAFF	TGTGCCAGCAGTCGTGGGGGCAGTACTGAAGCTTTCTTT
TRBJ1-1	NA	TRBV10-1	NA	CASSAGNEAFF	TGCGCCAGCAGCGCCGGGAACGAAGCTTTCTTT
TRBJ1-5	NA	TRBV20-1	NA	CSASGESNQPQHF	TGCAGTGCTAGTGGGGAGAGCAATCAGCCCCAGCATTTT
TRBJ1-2	NA	TRBV5-6	NA	CASSARRGRSGYGYTF	TGTGCCAGCAGCGCCCGCAGGGGTCGGTCGGGATATGGCTACACCTTC
TRBJ2-5	NA	TRBV13	NA	CASSLGTTGQETQYF	TGTGCCAGCAGCTTAGGGACTACGGGACAAGAGACCCAGTACTTC
TRBJ1-4	NA	TRBV5-1	NA	CASSYQGSGEKLFF	TGCGCCAGCAGCTACCAGGGGAGCGGTGAAAAACTGTTTTTT
TRBJ2-3	NA	TRBV27	TRBD1	CASSLLDRVPDMEYF	TGTGCCAGCAGTTTATTGGACAGGGTACCAGATATGGAGTATTTT
TRBJ2-7	NA	TRBV7-9	TRBD2	CASSALAGGTLDEQYF	TGTGCCAGCAGCGCGCTAGCGGGGGGAACTCTAGACGAGCAGTACTTC
TRBJ1-2	few	TRBV28	NA	CASSSGVLNYGYTF	TGTGCCAGCAGTTCAGGGGTCTTAAACTATGGCTACACCTTC
TRBJ1-1	NA	TRBV7-8	NA	CASSLKSTRDTEAFF	TGTGCCAGCAGCTTAAAGTCTACGAGGGACACTGAAGCTTTCTTT
TRBJ2-1	NA	TRBV6-5	TRBD1	CASSLRQGYNEQFF	TGTGCCAGCAGTTTAAGACAGGGGTACAATGAGCAGTTCTTC
TRBJ1-1	NA	TRBV30	TRBD1	CAWSRQGVTEAFF	TGTGCCTGGAGTAGGCAGGGGGTAACTGAAGCTTTCTTT
TRBJ2-2	NA	TRBV27	NA	CASSLSLRTNTGELFF	TGTGCCAGCAGTTTATCGCTCAGGACAAACACCGGGGAGCTGTTTTTT
TRBJ2-7	NA	TRBV27	TRBD2	CASSLTSGLYEQYF	TGTGCCAGCAGCCTGACTAGCGGCCTATACGAGCAGTACTTC
TRBJ1-5	NA	TRBV2	NA	CASSALGGNQPQHF	TGTGCCAGCAGTGCACTGGGGGGAAATCAGCCCCAGCATTTT
TRBJ2-7	NA	TRBV5-6	NA	CASSSGLSVREQYF	TGTGCCAGCAGCTCCGGACTTTCCGTGCGCGAGCAGTACTTC
TRBJ1-2	NA	TRBV6-5	TRBD1	CASSRDRRNYGYTF	TGTGCCAGCAGTAGGGACAGGCGAAACTATGGCTACACCTTC
TRBJ1-4	NA	TRBV28	NA	CASSPTGQTGNEKLFF	TGTGCCAGCAGTCCTACCGGACAGACGGGCAATGAAAAACTGTTTTTT
TRBJ2-1	NA	TRBV5-1	TRBD2	CASSNTPGRQGFYNEQFF	TGCGCCAGCAGCAATACTCCCGGGAGGCAGGGTTTCTACAATGAGCAGTTCTTC
TRBJ1-3	NA	TRBV2	NA	CASSEGVTGNTIYF	TGTGCCAGCAGTGAAGGAGTGACTGGAAACACCATATATTTT
TRBJ1-4	NA	TRBV2	TRBD1	CASSLGGWEKLFF	TGTGCCAGCAGTTTAGGGGGCTGGGAAAAACTGTTTTTT
TRBJ1-1	NA	TRBV28	NA	CASSFSVTAGGSPAEAFF	TGTGCCAGCAGTTTCTCCGTGACAGCGGGTGGATCCCCCGCTGAAGCTTTCTTT